This T cell receptor beta chain was identified during a study of blood T cell repertoires in COVID-19. Study in general: PBMCs, B-cell-depleted T cells, or T cells were the source of the cDNA or gDNA that made up the material.

Assay: immunoSEQ multiplex PCR; the TCRdb copy retains only in-frame clones and omits some. The sample has 90,000 to 140,000 clones, 81% seen once. The CDR3 loop spans 14 amino acids. Germline V gives CDR1 SNHLY, CDR2 FYNNEI. V lost 7 bases, J lost 3 bases, and 13 bases lay in between. The rearrangement uses TRBV2 and TRBJ1-5; D might be TRBD1 (6 bases). The sample taken for sequencing was peripheral blood. This receptor was identified in a man older than 75 with acute or convalescent COVID-19. CDR3: CASTPDSNNQPQHF. The CDR3 region has the DNA TGTGCCAGCACTCCGGACAGCAACAATCAGCCCCAGCATTTT. Looking up the rest from reference TRBV2 and TRBJ1-5 gives the full variable domain: EPEVTQTPSHQVTQMGQEVILRCVPISNHLYFYWYRQILGQKVEFLVSFYNNEISEKSEIFDDQFSVERPDGSNFTLKIRSTKLEDSAMYFCASTPDSNNQPQHFGDGTRLSIL.